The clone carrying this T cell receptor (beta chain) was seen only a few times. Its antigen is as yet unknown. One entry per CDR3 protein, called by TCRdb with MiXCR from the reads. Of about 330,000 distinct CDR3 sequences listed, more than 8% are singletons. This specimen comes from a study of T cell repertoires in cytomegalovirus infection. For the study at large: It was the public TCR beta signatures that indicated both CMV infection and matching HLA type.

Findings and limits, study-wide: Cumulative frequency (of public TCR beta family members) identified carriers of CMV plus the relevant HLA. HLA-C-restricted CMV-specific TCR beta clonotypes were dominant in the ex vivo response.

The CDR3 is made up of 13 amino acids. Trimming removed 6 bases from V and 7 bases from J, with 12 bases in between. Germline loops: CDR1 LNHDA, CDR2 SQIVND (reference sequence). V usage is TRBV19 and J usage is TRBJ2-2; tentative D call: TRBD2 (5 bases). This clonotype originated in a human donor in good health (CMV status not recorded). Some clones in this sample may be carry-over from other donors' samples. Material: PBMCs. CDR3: CASSRLGGGELFF. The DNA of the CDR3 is TGTGCCAGTAGCCGTCTCGGAGGCGGGGAGCTGTTTTTT.